This section outlines one TCR beta chain sequence together with its context. Time point defined: after neoadjuvant nivolumab, at surgical resection. This sample is drawn from a study of neoadjuvant anti-PD-1 for oral cavity cancer. This CDR3 spans 14 amino acids. CDR1 is MDHEN, CDR2 SYDVKM, per germline. V shed 7 bases and J 7 bases; nucleotides not matched to a gene: 11. Assay: immunoSEQ multiplex PCR; the TCRdb copy retains only in-frame clones and omits some. The repertoire holds approximately 42,000 clones, with 75% to 80% as singletons. The chain employs TRBV28 and TRBJ2-5; 8 nucleotides match TRBD1. The starting material was PBMCs, obtained after nivolumab (anti-PD-1) treatment. This clonotype was sampled from a person between 40 and 85 years old with oral cavity squamous cell carcinoma. The CDR3 region has the DNA TGTGCCAGCAAAAGACAGGGGCCCCTCGTGACCCAGTACTTC. Translating it yields CASKRQGPLVTQYF. The variable domain in full, completed from reference TRBV28 and TRBJ2-5, reads DVKVTQSSRYLVKRTGEKVFLECVQDMDHENMFWYRQDPGLGLRLIYFSYDVKMKEKGDIPEGYSVSREKKERFSLILESASTNQTSMYLCASKRQGPLVTQYFGPGTRLLVL.